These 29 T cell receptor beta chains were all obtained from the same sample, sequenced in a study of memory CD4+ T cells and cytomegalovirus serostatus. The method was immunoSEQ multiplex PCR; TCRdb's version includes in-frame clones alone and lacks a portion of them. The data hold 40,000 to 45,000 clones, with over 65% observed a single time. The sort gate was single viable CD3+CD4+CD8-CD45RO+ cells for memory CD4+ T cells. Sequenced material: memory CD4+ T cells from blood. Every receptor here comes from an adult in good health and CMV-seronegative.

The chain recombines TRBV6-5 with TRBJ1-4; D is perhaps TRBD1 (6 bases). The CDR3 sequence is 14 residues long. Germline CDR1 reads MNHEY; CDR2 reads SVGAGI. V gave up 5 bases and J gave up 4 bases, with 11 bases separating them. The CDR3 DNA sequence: TGTGCCAGCAGTACAGGGCAGGGTAATGAAAAACTGTTTTTT. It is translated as CASSTGQGNEKLFF.

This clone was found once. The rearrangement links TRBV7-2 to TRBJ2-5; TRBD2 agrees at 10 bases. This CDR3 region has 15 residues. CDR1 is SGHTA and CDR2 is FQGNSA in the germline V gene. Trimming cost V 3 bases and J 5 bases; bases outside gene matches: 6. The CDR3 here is CASSFQRGGLETQYF. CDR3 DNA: TGTGCCAGCAGCTTCCAGCGGGGGGGCCTTGAGACCCAGTACTTC. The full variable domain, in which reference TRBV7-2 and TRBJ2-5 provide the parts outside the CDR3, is GAGVSQSPSNKVTEKGKDVELRCDPISGHTALYWYRQSLGQGLEFLIYFQGNSAPDKSGLPSDRFSAERTGGSVSTLTIQRTQQEDSAVYLCASSFQRGGLETQYFGPGTRLLVL.

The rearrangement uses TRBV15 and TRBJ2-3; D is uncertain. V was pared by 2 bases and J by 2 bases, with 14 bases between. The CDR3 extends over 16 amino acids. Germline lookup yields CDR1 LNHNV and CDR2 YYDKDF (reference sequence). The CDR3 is CATSRLTPTITDTQYF. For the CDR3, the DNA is TGTGCCACCAGCAGACTAACACCGACGATCACAGATACGCAGTATTTT. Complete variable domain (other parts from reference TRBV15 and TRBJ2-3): DAMVIQNPRYQVTQFGKPVTLSCSQTLNHNVMYWYQQKSSQAPKLLFHYYDKDFNNEADTPDNFQSRRPNTSFCFLDIRSPGLGDTAMYLCATSRLTPTITDTQYFGPGTRLTVL.

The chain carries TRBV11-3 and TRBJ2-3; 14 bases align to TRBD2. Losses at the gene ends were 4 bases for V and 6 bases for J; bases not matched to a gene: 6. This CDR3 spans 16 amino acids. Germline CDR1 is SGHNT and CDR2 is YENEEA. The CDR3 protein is CASSSWTSGGYDTQYF. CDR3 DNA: TGTGCCAGCAGCTCCTGGACTAGCGGGGGGTACGATACGCAGTATTTT.

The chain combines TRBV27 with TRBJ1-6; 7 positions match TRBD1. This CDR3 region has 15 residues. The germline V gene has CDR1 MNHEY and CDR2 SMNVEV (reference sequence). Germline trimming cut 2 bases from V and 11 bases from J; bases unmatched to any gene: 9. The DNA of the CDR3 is TGTGCCAGCAGTTTACGTGCAGGGGGAGAGGCACCCCTCCACTTT. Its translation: CASSLRAGGEAPLHF.

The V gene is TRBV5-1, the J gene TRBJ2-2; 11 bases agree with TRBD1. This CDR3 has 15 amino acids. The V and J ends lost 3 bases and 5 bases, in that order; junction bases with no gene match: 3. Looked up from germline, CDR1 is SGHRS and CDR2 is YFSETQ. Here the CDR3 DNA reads TGCGCCAGCAGCTCGGACAGGGGGCCGACCGGGGAGCTGTTTTTT. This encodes CASSSDRGPTGELFF. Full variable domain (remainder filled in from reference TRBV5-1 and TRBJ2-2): KAGVTQTPRYLIKTRGQQVTLSCSPISGHRSVSWYQQTPGQGLQFLFEYFSETQRNKGNFPGRFSGRQFSNSRSEMNVSTLELGDSALYLCASSSDRGPTGELFFGEGSRLTVL.

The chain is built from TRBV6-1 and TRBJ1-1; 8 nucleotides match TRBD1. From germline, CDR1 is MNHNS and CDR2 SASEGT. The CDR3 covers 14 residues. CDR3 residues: CASTGVSLNTEAFF. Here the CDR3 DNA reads TGTGCGTCGACAGGGGTCTCCTTGAACACTGAAGCTTTCTTT.

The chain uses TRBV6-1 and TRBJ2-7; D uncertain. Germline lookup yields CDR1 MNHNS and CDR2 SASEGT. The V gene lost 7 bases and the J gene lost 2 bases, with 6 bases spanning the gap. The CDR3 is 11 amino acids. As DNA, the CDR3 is TGTGCCAGCAAAAGAACCTACGAGCAGTACTTC. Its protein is CASKRTYEQYF.

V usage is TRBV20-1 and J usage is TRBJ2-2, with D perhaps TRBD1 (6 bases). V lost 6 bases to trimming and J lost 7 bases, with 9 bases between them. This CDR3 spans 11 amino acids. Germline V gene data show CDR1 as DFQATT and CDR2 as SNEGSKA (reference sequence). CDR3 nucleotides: TGCAGTGCAGGGGGAAACGGGGAGCTGTTTTTT. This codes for CSAGGNGELFF.

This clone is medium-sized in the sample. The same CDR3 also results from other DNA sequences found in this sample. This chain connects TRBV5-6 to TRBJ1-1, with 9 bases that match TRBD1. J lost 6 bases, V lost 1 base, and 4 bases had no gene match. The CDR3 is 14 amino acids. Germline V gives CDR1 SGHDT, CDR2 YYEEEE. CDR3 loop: CASSLRDRVPEAFF. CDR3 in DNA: TGTGCCAGCAGCTTGCGGGACAGGGTACCTGAAGCTTTCTTT.

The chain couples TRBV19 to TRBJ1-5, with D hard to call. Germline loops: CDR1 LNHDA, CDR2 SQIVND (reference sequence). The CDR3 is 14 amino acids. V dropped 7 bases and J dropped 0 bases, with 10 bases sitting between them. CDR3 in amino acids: CASTSWDSNQPQHF. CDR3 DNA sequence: TGTGCCAGTACATCGTGGGATAGCAATCAGCCCCAGCATTTT.

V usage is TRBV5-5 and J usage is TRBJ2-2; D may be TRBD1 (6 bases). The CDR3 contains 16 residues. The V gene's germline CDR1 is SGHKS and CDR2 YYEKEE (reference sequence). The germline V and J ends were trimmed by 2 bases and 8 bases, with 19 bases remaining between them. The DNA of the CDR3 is TGTGCCAGCAGCTTAGGGACAAACCCTCTAGGGGGGGAGCTGTTTTTT. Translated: CASSLGTNPLGGELFF.

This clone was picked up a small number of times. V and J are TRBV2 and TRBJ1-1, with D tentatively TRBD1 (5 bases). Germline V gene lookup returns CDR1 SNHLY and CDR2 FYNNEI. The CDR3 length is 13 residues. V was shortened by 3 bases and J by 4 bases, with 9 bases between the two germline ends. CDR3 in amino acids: CASSEFRATEAFF. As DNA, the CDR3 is TGTGCCAGCAGTGAGTTCAGGGCCACTGAAGCTTTCTTT.

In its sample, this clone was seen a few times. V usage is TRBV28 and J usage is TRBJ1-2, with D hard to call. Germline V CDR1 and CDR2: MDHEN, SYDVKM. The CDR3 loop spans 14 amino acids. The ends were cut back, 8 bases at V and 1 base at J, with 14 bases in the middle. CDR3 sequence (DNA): TGTGCCAGCTTTTCTACTGTTTTTAACTATGGCTACACCTTC. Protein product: CASFSTVFNYGYTF.

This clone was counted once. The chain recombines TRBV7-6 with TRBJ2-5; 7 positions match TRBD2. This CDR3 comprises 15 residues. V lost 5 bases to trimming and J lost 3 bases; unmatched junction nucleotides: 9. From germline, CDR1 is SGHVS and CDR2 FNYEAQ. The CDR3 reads CASSLYGLAEETQYF. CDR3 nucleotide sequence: TGTGCCAGCAGCCTTTATGGTCTAGCGGAAGAGACCCAGTACTTC.

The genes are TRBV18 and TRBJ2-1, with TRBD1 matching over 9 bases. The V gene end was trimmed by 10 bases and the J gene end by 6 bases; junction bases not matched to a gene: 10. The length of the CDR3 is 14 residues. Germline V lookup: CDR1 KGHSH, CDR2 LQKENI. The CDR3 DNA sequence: TGTGCCACCCACCCCGGACAGGGGAGCAATGAGCAGTTCTTC. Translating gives CATHPGQGSNEQFF.

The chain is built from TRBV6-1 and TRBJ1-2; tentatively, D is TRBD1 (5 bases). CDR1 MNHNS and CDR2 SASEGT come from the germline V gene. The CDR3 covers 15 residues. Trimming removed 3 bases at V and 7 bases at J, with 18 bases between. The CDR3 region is CASSDNTGDRTGYTF. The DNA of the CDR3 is TGTGCCAGCAGTGACAACACGGGGGATCGAACTGGCTACACCTTC.

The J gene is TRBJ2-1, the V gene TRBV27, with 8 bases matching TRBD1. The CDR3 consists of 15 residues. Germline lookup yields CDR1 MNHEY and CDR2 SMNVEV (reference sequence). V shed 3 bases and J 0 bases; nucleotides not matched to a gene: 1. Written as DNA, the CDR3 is TGTGCCAGCAGTTTCGGGACAGGCTCCTACAATGAGCAGTTCTTC. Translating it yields CASSFGTGSYNEQFF.

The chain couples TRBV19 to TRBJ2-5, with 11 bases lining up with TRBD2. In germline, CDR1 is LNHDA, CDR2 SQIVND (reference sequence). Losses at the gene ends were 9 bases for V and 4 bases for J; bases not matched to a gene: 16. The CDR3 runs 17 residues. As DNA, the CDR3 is TGTGCCAGCGCCACCTTCGAGCTAGCGGGGGGCCGAGAGACCCAGTACTTC. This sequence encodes CASATFELAGGRETQYF.

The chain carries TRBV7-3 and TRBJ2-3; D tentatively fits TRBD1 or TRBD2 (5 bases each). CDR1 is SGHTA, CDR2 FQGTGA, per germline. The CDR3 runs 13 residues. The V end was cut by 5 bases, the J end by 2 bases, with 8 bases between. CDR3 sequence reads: CASSRGATDTQYF. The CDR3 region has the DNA TGTGCCAGCAGCCGAGGGGCCACAGATACGCAGTATTTT.

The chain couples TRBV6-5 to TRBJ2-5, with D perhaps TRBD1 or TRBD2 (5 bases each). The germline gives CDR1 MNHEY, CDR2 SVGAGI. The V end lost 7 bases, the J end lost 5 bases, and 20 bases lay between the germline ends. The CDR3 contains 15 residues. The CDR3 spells CASTTGATLGETQYF. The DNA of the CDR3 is TGTGCCAGCACCACCGGGGCCACCCTGGGGGAGACCCAGTACTTC.

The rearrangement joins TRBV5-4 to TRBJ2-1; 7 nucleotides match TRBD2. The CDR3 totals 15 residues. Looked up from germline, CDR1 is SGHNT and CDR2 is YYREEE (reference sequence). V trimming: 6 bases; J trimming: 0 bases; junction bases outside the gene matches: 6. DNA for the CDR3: TGTGCCAGCAAGGTGGGGGGGAGCTCCTACAATGAGCAGTTCTTC. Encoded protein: CASKVGGSSYNEQFF.

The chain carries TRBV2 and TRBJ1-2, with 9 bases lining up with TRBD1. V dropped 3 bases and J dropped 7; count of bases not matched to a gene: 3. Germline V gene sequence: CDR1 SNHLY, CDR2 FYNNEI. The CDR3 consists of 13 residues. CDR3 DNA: TGTGCCAGCAGTGAGGGACAGGGTATTGGCTACACCTTC. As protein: CASSEGQGIGYTF.

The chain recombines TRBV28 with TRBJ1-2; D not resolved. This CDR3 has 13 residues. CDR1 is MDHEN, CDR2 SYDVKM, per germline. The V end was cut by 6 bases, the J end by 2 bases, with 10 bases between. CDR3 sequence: CASRIPGNYGYTF. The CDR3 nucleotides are TGTGCCAGCAGGATTCCGGGAAACTATGGCTACACCTTC.

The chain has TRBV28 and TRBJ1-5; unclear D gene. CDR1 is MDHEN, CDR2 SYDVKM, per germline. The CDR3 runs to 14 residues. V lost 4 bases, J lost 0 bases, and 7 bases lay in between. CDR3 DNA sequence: TGTGCCAGCAGTTCGGACGGTAGCAATCAGCCCCAGCATTTT. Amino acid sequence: CASSSDGSNQPQHF.

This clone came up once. CDR3 bases: TGTGCCAGCAGTGCCGGGACAGCAAGATCCAATCAGCCCCAGCATTTT. As protein: CASSAGTARSNQPQHF. The chain joins TRBV6-6 to TRBJ1-5; 7 bases align to TRBD1. The V gene's germline CDR1 is MNHNY and CDR2 SVGAGI (reference sequence). V lost 5 bases, J lost 3 bases, and 10 bases stayed unmatched. The CDR3 contains 16 residues.

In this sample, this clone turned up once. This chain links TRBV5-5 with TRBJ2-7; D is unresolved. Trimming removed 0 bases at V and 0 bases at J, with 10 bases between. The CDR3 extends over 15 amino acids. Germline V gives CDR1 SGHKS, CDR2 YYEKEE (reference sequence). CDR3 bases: TGTGCCAGCAGCTTGGGACCCGACGGCTCCTACGAGCAGTACTTC. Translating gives CASSLGPDGSYEQYF.

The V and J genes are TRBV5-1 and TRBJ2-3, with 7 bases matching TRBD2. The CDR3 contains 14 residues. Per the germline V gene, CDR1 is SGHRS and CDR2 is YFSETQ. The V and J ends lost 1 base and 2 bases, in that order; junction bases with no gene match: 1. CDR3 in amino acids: CASSLSGITDTQYF. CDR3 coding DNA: TGCGCCAGCAGCTTGAGCGGGATCACAGATACGCAGTATTTT.

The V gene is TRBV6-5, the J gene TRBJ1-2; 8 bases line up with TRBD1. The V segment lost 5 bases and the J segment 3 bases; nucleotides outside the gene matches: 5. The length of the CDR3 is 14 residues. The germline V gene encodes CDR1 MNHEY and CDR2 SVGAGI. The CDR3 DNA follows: TGTGCCAGCAGTAGGGCGGACAGGGACTATGGCTACACCTTC. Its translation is CASSRADRDYGYTF.